These 6 T cell receptor beta chains originate from one sample sequenced in a study of technical replicates of blood from a few donors. The assay was immunoSEQ multiplex PCR, and TCRdb's table has in-frame clones only and misses some. The sample contains 60,000 to 80,000 clones, about 87% of which appear only once. The sequencing sample was made of PBMCs. Receptors were obtained from a human donor in good health. Some clones in this sample may be carry-over from other donors' samples.

This chain connects TRBV4-3 to TRBJ2-7, with 13 bases identical to TRBD2. The CDR3 covers 15 residues. The V and J ends lost 3 bases and 5 bases, in that order; junction bases with no gene match: 4. The V gene's germline CDR1 is LGHNA and CDR2 YSLEER. For the CDR3, the DNA is TGCGCCAGCAGCCAGACCGGACTAGCGGGAGACGAGCAGTACTTC. This gives the protein CASSQTGLAGDEQYF.

For this clone: This specimen includes other DNA sequences encoding the same CDR3. The V gene is TRBV5-1, the J gene TRBJ1-2, with TRBD1 matching over 9 bases. Germline trimming cut 4 bases from V and 8 bases from J; bases unmatched to any gene: 9. The CDR3 covers 14 residues. From germline, CDR1 is SGHRS and CDR2 YFSETQ. Here the CDR3 DNA reads TGCGCCAGCAGCCCGAGGACAGGGGCCGGGGGCTACACCTTC. This translates into CASSPRTGAGGYTF. Looking up the rest from reference TRBV5-1 and TRBJ1-2 gives the full variable domain: KAGVTQTPRYLIKTRGQQVTLSCSPISGHRSVSWYQQTPGQGLQFLFEYFSETQRNKGNFPGRFSGRQFSNSRSEMNVSTLELGDSALYLCASSPRTGAGGYTFGSGTRLTVV.

The chain has TRBV2 and TRBJ2-3, with 8 bases aligning to TRBD2. The CDR3 loop spans 13 amino acids. Trimming at V came to 4 bases and at J to 5 bases, leaving 2 bases not matched to a gene. From germline, CDR1 is SNHLY and CDR2 FYNNEI. CDR3 sequence reads: CASSGLAGDTQYF. CDR3 sequence (DNA): TGTGCCAGCAGTGGGCTAGCGGGAGATACGCAGTATTTT.

V usage is TRBV7-7 and J usage is TRBJ2-7, with TRBD2 matching over 8 bases. The junction had 9 bases not matched to a gene; V was cut back by 8 bases and J by 6 bases. The CDR3 covers 13 residues. The germline V gene has CDR1 SSHAT and CDR2 FNYEAQ (reference sequence). The CDR3: CASSRGGGSEQYF. In DNA form, the CDR3 reads TGTGCCAGCTCCCGGGGGGGCGGGTCCGAGCAGTACTTC.

V gene TRBV30 combines with J gene TRBJ2-1, with 11 bases that match TRBD2. V lost 0 bases, J lost 9 bases, and 7 bases stayed unmatched. The CDR3 contains 15 residues. Looked up from germline, CDR1 is GTSNPN and CDR2 is SVGIG (reference sequence). This CDR3 is CAWSVVLAGVGEQFF. DNA for the CDR3: TGTGCCTGGAGTGTAGTACTAGCGGGAGTGGGTGAGCAGTTCTTC. The variable domain in full, with the rest retrieved from reference TRBV30 and TRBJ2-1, is SQTIHQWPATLVQPVGSPLSLECTVEGTSNPNLYWYRQAAGRGLQLLFYSVGIGQISSEVPQNLSASRPQDRQFILSSKKLLLSDSGFYLCAWSVVLAGVGEQFFGPGTRLTVL.

The chain carries TRBV9 and TRBJ2-1; TRBD1 agrees at 9 bases. The CDR3 consists of 15 residues. CDR1 and CDR2 from the germline V gene are SGDLS and YYNGEE. The V segment lost 4 bases and the J segment 7 bases; nucleotides outside the gene matches: 9. The CDR3 spells CASSPPETGGNEQFF. CDR3 bases: TGTGCCAGCAGCCCCCCGGAGACAGGGGGGAATGAGCAGTTCTTC.